The T cell receptor (beta chain) described here comes from a study of human T cells and chemical hapten exposure. A single record per CDR3 protein comes from TCRdb applying MiXCR to the RACE reads. The sample has around 380,000 distinct CDR3 sequences; 4.8% are singletons. Whole-study findings and limits: It should be noted that donors had alopecia, so their immune response may differ from healthy people's. The study found that DPC sensitization did not change TCRs above 1 in 1000 frequency.

The time point denotes: patch test 1, 2 weeks after DPC sensitization. As to treatment: therapeutic diphenylcyclopropenone sensitization with weekly scalp DPC. This clonotype was detected ten times or more. Its antigen is unidentified. The starting material was whole blood, obtained in connection with sensitization to the hapten diphenylcyclopropenone (DPC). The clonotype was recovered from a woman in her fifties or sixties with alopecia areata. Some clones in this sample may be carry-over from other donors' samples.

The CDR3 DNA reads as TGTGCCAGCAGCCAAGTGGCACTGGCAGGGCGGACTGAAGCTTTCTTT. Protein: CASSQVALAGRTEAFF. The rearrangement joins TRBV3-1 to TRBJ1-1; D might be TRBD1 (5 bases). Germline CDR1 LGHDT, CDR2 YNNKEL (reference sequence). The CDR3 covers 16 residues. The V and J ends lost 1 base and 5 bases respectively, with 17 bases between them. Filled out from reference TRBV3-1 and TRBJ1-1, the complete variable domain reads DTAVSQTPKYLVTQMGNDKSIKCEQNLGHDTMYWYKQDSKKFLKIMFSYNNKELIINETVPNRFSPKSPDKAHLNLHINSLELGDSAVYFCASSQVALAGRTEAFFGQGTRLTVV.